Below are 15 T cell receptor beta chains sequenced from a single sample in a study of T-cell reconstitution after alpha-beta-depleted transplantation in children. It was with unique molecular identifiers that the TCRbeta library was prepared. TCRdb re-called the PCR reads through MiXCR, storing one row per CDR3 protein. Among hundreds of thousands of distinct CDR3 sequences listed, 13% were seen once. The specimen was PBMCs, mostly from graft donor cells, collected 360 days after TCRalphabeta/CD19-depleted stem cell transplant. The receptor set was obtained from a male patient aged 10-17 years who had a stem cell transplant for acute myeloid leukemia, so the T cells may come from the graft donor.

This chain joins TRBV20-1 and TRBJ2-7; 7 nucleotides align to TRBD2. J was trimmed by 3 bases and V by 0 bases; bases with no gene match: 5. The CDR3 contains 14 residues. Germline values: CDR1 DFQATT, CDR2 SNEGSKA (reference sequence). The CDR3: CSARDSGILYEQYF. The CDR3 DNA is TGCAGTGCTAGAGACAGCGGGATCCTCTACGAGCAGTACTTC.

This clonotype was counted ten times or more. The J gene is TRBJ2-1, the V gene TRBV7-9; TRBD1 matches 10 bases. The CDR3 is made up of 15 amino acids. The germline V gene encodes CDR1 SEHNR and CDR2 FQNEAQ (reference sequence). V was clipped by 4 bases and J by 8 bases; unmatched bases: 8. The CDR3 coding sequence is TGTGCCAGCAGCTCTGGACAGGGGGTAGCGTATGAGCAGTTCTTC. This sequence encodes CASSSGQGVAYEQFF.

This clonotype was recorded at least ten times. The V call is TRBV25-1, the J call TRBJ2-7, with 9 bases identical to TRBD1. CDR3 length equals 15 residues. V shed 4 bases, J shed 7 bases, and the junction held 11 bases outside the gene matches. Germline CDR1 is MGHDK and CDR2 is SYGVNS. CDR3 protein: CASSAGGTGIGEQYF. CDR3 DNA: TGTGCCAGCAGTGCAGGCGGGACAGGGATTGGAGAGCAGTACTTC.

This chain uses TRBV10-3 with TRBJ2-3; 8 bases line up with TRBD1. With 6 bases clipped from V and 2 bases from J, the junction kept 4 bases outside the gene matches. This CDR3 comprises 14 residues. Germline V gene sequence: CDR1 ENHRY, CDR2 SYGVKD. DNA of the CDR3: TGTGCCATCAGGGGGACAGGTTCCACAGATACGCAGTATTTT. It is translated as CAIRGTGSTDTQYF.

This clonotype showed up just a few times. The V call is TRBV24-1, the J call TRBJ2-1; 7 nucleotides align to TRBD2. The CDR3 sequence is 16 residues long. Looked up from germline, CDR1 is KGHDR and CDR2 is SFDVKD. J lost 0 bases, V lost 4 bases, and 5 bases had no gene match. In DNA, the CDR3 is TGTGCCACCAGTGACCCTAGCGGAGGCTCCTACAATGAGCAGTTCTTC. It yields the protein CATSDPSGGSYNEQFF.

This chain uses TRBV12-3 or TRBV12-4 with TRBJ2-7, with D perhaps matching TRBD2 (6 bases). This CDR3 spans 16 amino acids. The ends were cut back, 5 bases at V and 6 bases at J, with 23 bases in the middle. The CDR3 sequence: CASSPRAGFPGREQYF. DNA of the CDR3: TGTGCCAGCAGTCCCCGGGCGGGGTTCCCTGGACGCGAGCAGTACTTC.

The rearrangement uses TRBV29-1 and TRBJ2-3; no definite D call. V was trimmed by 4 bases and J by 0 bases, leaving 11 bases between them. CDR3 size: 14 residues. Germline values: CDR1 SQVTM, CDR2 ANQGSEA. The chain's CDR3 is CSVVRFRSTDTQYF. In nucleotides, the CDR3 is TGCAGCGTTGTGCGATTCAGGAGCACAGATACGCAGTATTTT.

There are a few counts of this clonotype. This chain joins TRBV7-8 and TRBJ2-7; possibly TRBD2 for D (7 bases). V gave up 0 bases and J gave up 2 bases, with 14 bases separating them. This CDR3 is 16 amino acids long. Germline CDR1 is SGHVS and CDR2 is FQNEAQ. CDR3 DNA sequence: TGTGCCAGCAGCTTAGCCAGGGGCGGACTAGCCTACGAGCAGTACTTC. Amino acids: CASSLARGGLAYEQYF.

This clonotype was observed a few times. The chain recombines TRBV3-1 with TRBJ2-1; 9 nucleotides match TRBD2. The V and J ends lost 5 bases and 9 bases, in that order; junction bases with no gene match: 11. The CDR3 spans 15 residues. The germline CDR1 and CDR2 sequences are LGHDT and YNNKEL (reference sequence). The CDR3 region is CASSYLAGTAIEQFF. The CDR3 region has the DNA TGTGCCAGCAGCTACCTAGCGGGAACAGCGATTGAGCAGTTCTTC.

This clonotype showed up just a few times. The chain employs TRBV20-1 and TRBJ2-2, with 7 bases identical to TRBD2. Trimming took 6 bases from V and 2 from J; bases not matched to a gene: 6. The CDR3 runs to 14 residues. Germline-derived CDR1 and CDR2 are DFQATT and SNEGSKA (reference sequence). The CDR3 here is CSAARLANTGELFF. DNA for the CDR3: TGCAGTGCCGCTCGACTAGCAAACACCGGGGAGCTGTTTTTT.

This clonotype was recorded many times. This chain connects TRBV4-3 to TRBJ2-1, with D unresolved. Germline V gene sequence: CDR1 LGHNA, CDR2 YSLEER. Trimming stripped 0 bases from V and 2 bases from J, with 11 bases between. The CDR3 is 16 residues long. CDR3 DNA sequence: TGCGCCAGCAGCCAAGATTTGATGATTCCCTACAATGAGCAGTTCTTC. It is translated as CASSQDLMIPYNEQFF.

This clonotype was recorded a few times. The V gene is TRBV12-3 or TRBV12-4, the J gene TRBJ2-7, with D possibly being TRBD2 (5 bases). This CDR3 comprises 15 residues. V dropped 2 bases and J dropped 4 bases, with 15 bases sitting between them. The DNA for the CDR3 is TGTGCCAGCAGTTTATTTCCCGGGAAGTCTTACGAGCAGTACTTC. Protein: CASSLFPGKSYEQYF.

This clonotype was counted many times. The chain has TRBV9 and TRBJ2-1; TRBD2 agrees at 10 bases. Looked up from germline, CDR1 is SGDLS and CDR2 is YYNGEE. The CDR3 length is 19 residues. J was trimmed by 5 bases and V by 0 bases; bases with no gene match: 14. In nucleotides, the CDR3 is TGTGCCAGCAGCGTAGCGCCCAGGGGTAGCGGGAGGAGGGACAATGAGCAGTTCTTC. Protein sequence: CASSVAPRGSGRRDNEQFF. The entire variable domain, with the rest obtained from reference TRBV9 and TRBJ2-1, is as follows: DSGVTQTPKHLITATGQRVTLRCSPRSGDLSVYWYQQSLDQGLQFLIQYYNGEERAKGNILERFSAQQFPDLHSELNLSSLELGDSALYFCASSVAPRGSGRRDNEQFFGPGTRLTVL.

At least ten counts were recorded for this clonotype. For the CDR3, the DNA is TGCAGTGCCCACCACCCCGACAGGGCAACTGGAAACACCATATATTTT. Protein product: CSAHHPDRATGNTIYF. This sequence joins TRBV20-1 and TRBJ1-3; 7 bases align to TRBD1. From germline, CDR1 is DFQATT and CDR2 SNEGSKA (reference sequence). CDR3 length: 16 residues. V was clipped by 6 bases and J by 2 bases; unmatched bases: 13.

This clonotype was seen at least ten times. The chain links TRBV14 to TRBJ2-7, with D uncertain. The V end lost 1 base, the J end lost 4 bases, and 11 bases lay between the germline ends. This CDR3 contains 14 residues. Germline loops: CDR1 SGHDN, CDR2 FVKESK. In nucleotides, the CDR3 is TGTGCCAGCAGCCAAGTAGAAGAGATGTACGAGCAGTACTTC. Translation: CASSQVEEMYEQYF.